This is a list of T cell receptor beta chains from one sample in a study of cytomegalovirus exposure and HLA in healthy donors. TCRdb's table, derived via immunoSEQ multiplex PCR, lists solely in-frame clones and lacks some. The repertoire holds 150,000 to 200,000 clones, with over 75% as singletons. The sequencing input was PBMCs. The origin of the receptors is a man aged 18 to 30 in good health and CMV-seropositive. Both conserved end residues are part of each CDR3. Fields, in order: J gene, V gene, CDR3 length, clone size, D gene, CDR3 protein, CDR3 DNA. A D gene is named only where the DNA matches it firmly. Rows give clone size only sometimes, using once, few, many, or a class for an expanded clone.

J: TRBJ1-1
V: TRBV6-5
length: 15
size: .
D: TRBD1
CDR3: CASRADRGRDTEAFF
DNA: TGTGCCAGCAGGGCCGACAGGGGGCGTGACACTGAAGCTTTCTTT

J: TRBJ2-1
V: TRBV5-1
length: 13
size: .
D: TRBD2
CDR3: CASSLDGGAVEFF
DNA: TGCGCCAGCAGCTTGGACGGGGGGGCCGTTGAGTTCTTC

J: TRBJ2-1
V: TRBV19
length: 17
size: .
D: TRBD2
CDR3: CASSWTSGGALGNEQFF
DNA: TGTGCCAGTAGCTGGACTAGCGGGGGGGCATTGGGGAATGAGCAGTTCTTC

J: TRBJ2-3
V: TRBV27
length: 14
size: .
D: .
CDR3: CASSLGRGVDTQYF
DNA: TGTGCCAGCAGTTTGGGCAGGGGAGTAGATACGCAGTATTTT

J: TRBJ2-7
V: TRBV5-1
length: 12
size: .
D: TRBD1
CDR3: CASSRTGPEQYF
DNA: TGCGCCAGCAGCAGGACAGGTCCCGAGCAGTACTTC

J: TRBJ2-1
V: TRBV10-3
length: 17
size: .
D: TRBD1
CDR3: CAIRNQQGALVENEQFF
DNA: TGTGCCATCAGAAACCAACAGGGGGCTCTGGTGGAAAATGAGCAGTTCTTC

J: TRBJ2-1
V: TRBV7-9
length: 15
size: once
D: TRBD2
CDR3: CASSERGGGYNEQFF
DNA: TGTGCCAGCAGCGAGCGGGGGGGAGGTTACAATGAGCAGTTCTTC

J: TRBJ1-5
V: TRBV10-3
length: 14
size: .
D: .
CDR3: CAISDGGSPRPQHF
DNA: TGTGCCATCAGTGATGGGGGCTCCCCTCGGCCCCAGCATTTT

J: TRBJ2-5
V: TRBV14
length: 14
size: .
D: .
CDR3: CASSQDIPEETQYF
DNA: TGTGCCAGCAGCCAAGATATCCCGGAAGAGACCCAGTACTTC

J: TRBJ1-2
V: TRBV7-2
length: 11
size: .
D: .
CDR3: CASRRVYGYTF
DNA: TGTGCCAGCCGGCGGGTCTATGGCTACACCTTC

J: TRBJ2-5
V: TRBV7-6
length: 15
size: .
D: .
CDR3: CASSSPFRGEETQYF
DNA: TGTGCCAGCAGCTCCCCGTTTCGCGGGGAAGAGACCCAGTACTTC

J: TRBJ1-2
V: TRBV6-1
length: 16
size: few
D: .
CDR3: CASTESQGPGRYGYTF
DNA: TGTGCCAGCACTGAAAGTCAGGGGCCAGGTCGCTATGGCTACACCTTC

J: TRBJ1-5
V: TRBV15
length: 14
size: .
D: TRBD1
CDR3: CATSRDRGHQPQHF
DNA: TGTGCCACCAGCAGGGACAGGGGGCATCAGCCCCAGCATTTT

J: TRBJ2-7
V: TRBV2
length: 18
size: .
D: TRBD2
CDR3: CAPLGLTGTSGGSYEQYF
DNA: TGTGCCCCCCTCGGGCTCACCGGGACTAGCGGGGGCTCCTACGAGCAGTACTTC

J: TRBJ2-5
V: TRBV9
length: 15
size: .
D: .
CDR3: CASSAPRAGGETQYF
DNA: TGTGCCAGCAGCGCCCCGCGGGCAGGTGGCGAGACCCAGTACTTC

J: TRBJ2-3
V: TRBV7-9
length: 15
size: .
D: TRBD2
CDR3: CSSSFLAGEGDTQYF
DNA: TGTTCCAGCAGCTTTCTAGCGGGGGAGGGGGATACGCAGTATTTT

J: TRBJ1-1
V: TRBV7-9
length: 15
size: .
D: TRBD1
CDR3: CASSHQDRGHTEAFF
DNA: TGTGCCAGCAGCCACCAGGACAGGGGGCACACTGAAGCTTTCTTT

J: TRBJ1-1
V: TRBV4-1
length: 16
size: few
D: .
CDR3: CASSQERGAGYTEAFF
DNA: TGCGCCAGCAGCCAAGAACGAGGCGCGGGGTACACTGAAGCTTTCTTT

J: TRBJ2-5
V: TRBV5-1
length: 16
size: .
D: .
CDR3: CASSLSDTGYQETQYF
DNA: TGCGCCAGCAGCTTGTCGGACACCGGGTACCAAGAGACCCAGTACTTC

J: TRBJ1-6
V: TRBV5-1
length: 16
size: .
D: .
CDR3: CASSLAGGVTNSPLHF
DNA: TGCGCCAGCAGCTTGGCCGGCGGGGTGACTAATTCACCCCTCCACTTT

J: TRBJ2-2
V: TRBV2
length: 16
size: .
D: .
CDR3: CASNNRRTRDTGELFF
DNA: TGTGCCAGCAACAACCGCCGTACCAGGGACACCGGGGAGCTGTTTTTT

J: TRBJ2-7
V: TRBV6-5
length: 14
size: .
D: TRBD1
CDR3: CASSPWTGSDEQYF
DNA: TGTGCCAGCAGTCCATGGACAGGGTCGGACGAGCAGTACTTC

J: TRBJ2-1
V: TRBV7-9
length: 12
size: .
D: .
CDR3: CASSFKVDSQFF
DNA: TGTGCCAGCAGCTTTAAGGTGGACTCTCAGTTCTTC

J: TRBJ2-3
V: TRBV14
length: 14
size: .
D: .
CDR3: CASSQGQRTDTQYF
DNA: TGTGCCAGCAGCCAAGGTCAGAGGACAGATACGCAGTATTTT

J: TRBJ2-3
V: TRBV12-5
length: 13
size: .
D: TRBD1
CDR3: CASRDSHTDTQYF
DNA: TGTGCTAGCCGGGACAGCCACACAGATACGCAGTATTTT

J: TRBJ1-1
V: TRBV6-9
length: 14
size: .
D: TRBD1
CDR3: CASSYPGTGNEAFF
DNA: TGTGCCAGCAGTTATCCCGGGACAGGTAATGAAGCTTTCTTT

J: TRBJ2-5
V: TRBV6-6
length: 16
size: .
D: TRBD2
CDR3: CASTSGRGYSIETQYF
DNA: TGTGCCAGCACCTCAGGGAGGGGATACTCAATAGAGACCCAGTACTTC

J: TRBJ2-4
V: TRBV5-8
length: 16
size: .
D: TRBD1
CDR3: CASSERTGLRGNIQYF
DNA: TGTGCCAGCAGTGAAAGGACAGGGCTGAGGGGGAACATTCAGTACTTC

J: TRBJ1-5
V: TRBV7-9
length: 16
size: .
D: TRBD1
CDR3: CASSMGQGKGNQPQHF
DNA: TGTGCCAGCAGCATGGGACAGGGTAAAGGCAATCAGCCCCAGCATTTT

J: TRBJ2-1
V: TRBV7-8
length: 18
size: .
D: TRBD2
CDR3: CASSLVGTRPFSYNEQFF
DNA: TGTGCCAGCAGCTTAGTGGGGACTAGGCCCTTCTCCTACAATGAGCAGTTCTTC

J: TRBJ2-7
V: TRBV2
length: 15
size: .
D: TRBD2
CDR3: CASRERGGKPYEQYF
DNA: TGTGCCAGCAGAGAGCGGGGGGGTAAGCCCTACGAGCAGTACTTC

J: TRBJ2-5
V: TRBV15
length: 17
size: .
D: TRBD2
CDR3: CATSRGGSGGHQETQYF
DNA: TGTGCCACCAGCAGAGGTGGGAGCGGGGGCCACCAAGAGACCCAGTACTTC

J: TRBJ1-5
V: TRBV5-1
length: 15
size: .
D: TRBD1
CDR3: CASSPGQGVHQPQHF
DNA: TGCGCCAGCAGCCCTGGACAGGGAGTGCATCAGCCCCAGCATTTT

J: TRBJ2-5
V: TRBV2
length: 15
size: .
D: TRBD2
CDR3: CASTSGLAGVETQYF
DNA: TGTGCCAGCACCTCGGGACTAGCGGGGGTAGAGACCCAGTACTTC

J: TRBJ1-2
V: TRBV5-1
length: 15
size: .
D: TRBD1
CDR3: CASSLTAGGNYGYTF
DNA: TGCGCCAGCAGCTTGACGGCAGGGGGTAACTATGGCTACACCTTC

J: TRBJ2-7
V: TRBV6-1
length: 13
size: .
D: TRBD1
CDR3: CASRPTGGYEQYF
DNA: TGTGCCAGCAGACCAACAGGGGGCTACGAGCAGTACTTC

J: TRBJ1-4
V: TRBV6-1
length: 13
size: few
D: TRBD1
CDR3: CASSDAGGGKLFF
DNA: TGTGCCAGCAGTGACGCAGGGGGAGGAAAACTGTTTTTT

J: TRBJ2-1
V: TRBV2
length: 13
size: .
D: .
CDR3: CASSERAAGRQFF
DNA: TGTGCCAGCAGTGAACGTGCCGCAGGGCGGCAGTTCTTC

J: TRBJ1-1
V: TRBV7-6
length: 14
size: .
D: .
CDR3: CASSLKGVNTEAFF
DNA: TGTGCCAGCAGCTTAAAGGGGGTGAACACTGAAGCTTTCTTT

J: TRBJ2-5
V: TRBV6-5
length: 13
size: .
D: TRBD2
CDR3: CASSKAGVGTQYF
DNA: TGTGCCAGCAGTAAAGCGGGGGTCGGGACCCAGTACTTC

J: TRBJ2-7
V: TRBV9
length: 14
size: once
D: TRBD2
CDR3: CASSPASGSYEQYF
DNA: TGTGCCAGCAGCCCAGCTAGCGGTAGCTACGAGCAGTACTTC

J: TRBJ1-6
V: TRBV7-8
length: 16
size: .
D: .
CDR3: CASRVRESSYNSPLHF
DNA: TGTGCCAGCAGAGTCAGGGAAAGCTCCTATAATTCACCCCTCCACTTT

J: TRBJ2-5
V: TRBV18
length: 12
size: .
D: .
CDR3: CASSPGEETQYF
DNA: TGTGCCAGCTCACCTGGAGAGGAGACCCAGTACTTC

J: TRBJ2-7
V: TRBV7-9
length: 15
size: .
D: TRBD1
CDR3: CASRNGDRYRDEQYF
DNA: TGTGCCAGCAGAAACGGGGACAGGTATAGGGACGAGCAGTACTTC

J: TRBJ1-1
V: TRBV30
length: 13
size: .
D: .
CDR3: CAWSVSLNTEAFF
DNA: TGTGCCTGGAGTGTTAGCTTGAACACTGAAGCTTTCTTT

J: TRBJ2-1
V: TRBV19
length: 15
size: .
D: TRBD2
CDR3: CASSTLAGGPDEQFF
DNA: TGTGCCAGTAGTACCCTTGCGGGGGGGCCGGATGAGCAGTTCTTC

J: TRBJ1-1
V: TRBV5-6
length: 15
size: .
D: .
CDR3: CASSLGRGLWTEAFF
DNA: TGTGCCAGCAGCTTAGGTAGGGGTTTGTGGACTGAAGCTTTCTTT

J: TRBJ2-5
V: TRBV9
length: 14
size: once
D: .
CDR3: CASSVVGQQETQYF
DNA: TGTGCCAGCAGCGTAGTAGGACAACAAGAGACCCAGTACTTC

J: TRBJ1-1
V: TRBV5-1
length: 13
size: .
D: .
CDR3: CASSLIGEGEAFF
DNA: TGCGCCAGCAGCTTGATAGGGGAAGGAGAAGCTTTCTTT

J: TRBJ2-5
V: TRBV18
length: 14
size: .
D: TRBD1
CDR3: CASSPTGGGETQYF
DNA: TGTGCCAGCTCACCGACAGGGGGGGGAGAGACCCAGTACTTC

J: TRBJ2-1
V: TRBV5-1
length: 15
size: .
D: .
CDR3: CASSPLGGGYNEQFF
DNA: TGCGCCAGCAGCCCCTTGGGAGGGGGGTACAATGAGCAGTTCTTC

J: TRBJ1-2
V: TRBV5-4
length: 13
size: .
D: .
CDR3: CASSPRNLAGYTF
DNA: TGTGCCAGCAGCCCCCGCAACCTAGCAGGCTACACCTTC

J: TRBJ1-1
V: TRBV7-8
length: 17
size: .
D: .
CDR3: CASSPKRVGLVNTEAFF
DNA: TGTGCCAGCAGCCCAAAACGTGTGGGCCTGGTGAACACTGAAGCTTTCTTT

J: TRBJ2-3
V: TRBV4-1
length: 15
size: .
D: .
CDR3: CASSQVKLSTDTQYF
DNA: TGCGCCAGCAGCCAAGTGAAACTATCCACAGATACGCAGTATTTT

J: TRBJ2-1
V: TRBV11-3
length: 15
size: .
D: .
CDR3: CASSPRQESHNEQFF
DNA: TGTGCCAGCAGCCCCCGACAGGAATCGCACAATGAGCAGTTCTTC

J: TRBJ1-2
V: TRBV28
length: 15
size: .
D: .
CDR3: CASSFYADRSYGYTF
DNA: TGTGCCAGCAGTTTTTACGCGGACAGATCCTATGGCTACACCTTC

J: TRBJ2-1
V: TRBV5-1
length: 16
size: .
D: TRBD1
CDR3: CASSSSGGNSYNEQFF
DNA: TGCGCCAGCAGCTCCTCAGGGGGCAACTCCTACAATGAGCAGTTCTTC